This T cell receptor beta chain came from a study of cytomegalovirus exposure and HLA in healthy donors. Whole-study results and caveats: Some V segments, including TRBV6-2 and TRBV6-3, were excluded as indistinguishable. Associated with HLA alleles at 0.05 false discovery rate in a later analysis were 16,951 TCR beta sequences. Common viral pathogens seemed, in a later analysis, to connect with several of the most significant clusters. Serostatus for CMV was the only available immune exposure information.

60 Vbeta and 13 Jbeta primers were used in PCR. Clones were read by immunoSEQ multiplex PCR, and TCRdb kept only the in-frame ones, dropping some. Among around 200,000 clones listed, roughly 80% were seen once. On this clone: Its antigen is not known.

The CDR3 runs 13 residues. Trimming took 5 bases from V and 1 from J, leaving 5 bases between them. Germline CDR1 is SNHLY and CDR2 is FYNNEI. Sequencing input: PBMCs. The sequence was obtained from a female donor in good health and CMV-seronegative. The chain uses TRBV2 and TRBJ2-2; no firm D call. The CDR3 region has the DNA TGTGCCAGCAGTCCCAGGAACACCGGGGAGCTGTTTTTT. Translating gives CASSPRNTGELFF.